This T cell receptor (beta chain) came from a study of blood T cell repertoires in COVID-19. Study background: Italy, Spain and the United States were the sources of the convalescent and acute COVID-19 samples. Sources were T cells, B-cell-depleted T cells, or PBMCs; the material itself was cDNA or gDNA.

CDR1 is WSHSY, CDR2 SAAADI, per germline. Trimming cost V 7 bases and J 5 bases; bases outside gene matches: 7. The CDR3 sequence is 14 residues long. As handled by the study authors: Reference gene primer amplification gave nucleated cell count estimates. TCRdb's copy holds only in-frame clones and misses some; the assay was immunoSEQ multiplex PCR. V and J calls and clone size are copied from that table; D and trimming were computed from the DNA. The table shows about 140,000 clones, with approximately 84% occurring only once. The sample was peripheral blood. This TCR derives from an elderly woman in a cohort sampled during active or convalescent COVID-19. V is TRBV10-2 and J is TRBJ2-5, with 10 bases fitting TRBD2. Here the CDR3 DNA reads TGCGCCAGCACGAGCGGGGGGGCCGAGGAGACCCAGTACTTC. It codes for CASTSGGAEETQYF.